This T cell receptor (beta chain) was sequenced in a study of T cell responses to AZD1222 COVID-19 vaccine. Whole-study findings and limits: In a largely white British group with more females than males, clonal diversity was possibly underestimated. Regions 160-218 and 743-854 held dominance among vaccine-associated CD4 TCRs, which spanned spike. Baseline seropositives among AZD1222 recipients totaled only five or six. The peak T cell response came first, and repertoires were sampled only after it.

Method: immunoSEQ multiplex PCR; TCRdb's copy keeps in-frame clones and lacks some. This sample has approximately 130,000 clones, with 88% found just once. The ends were cut back, 5 bases at V and 6 bases at J, with 14 bases in the middle. In germline, CDR1 is SGHAT, CDR2 FQNNGV. CDR3 length equals 15 residues. Worth noting for this clone: As yet, its antigen is unknown.

The receptor was isolated from an adult who received the AZD1222 COVID-19 vaccine. This chain connects TRBV11-2 to TRBJ1-6, with D possibly being TRBD1 (6 bases). The material was peripheral blood, obtained 28 days after the second AZD1222 dose. The CDR3 here is CASSPGVGLNSPLHF. The CDR3 DNA sequence: TGTGCCAGCAGCCCAGGGGTGGGACTTAATTCACCCCTCCACTTT. Combining the CDR3 with reference TRBV11-2 and TRBJ1-6 gives the whole variable domain EAGVAQSPRYKIIEKRQSVAFWCNPISGHATLYWYQQILGQGPKLLIQFQNNGVVDDSQLPKDRFSAERLKGVDSTLKIQPAKLEDSAVYLCASSPGVGLNSPLHFGNGTRLTVT.